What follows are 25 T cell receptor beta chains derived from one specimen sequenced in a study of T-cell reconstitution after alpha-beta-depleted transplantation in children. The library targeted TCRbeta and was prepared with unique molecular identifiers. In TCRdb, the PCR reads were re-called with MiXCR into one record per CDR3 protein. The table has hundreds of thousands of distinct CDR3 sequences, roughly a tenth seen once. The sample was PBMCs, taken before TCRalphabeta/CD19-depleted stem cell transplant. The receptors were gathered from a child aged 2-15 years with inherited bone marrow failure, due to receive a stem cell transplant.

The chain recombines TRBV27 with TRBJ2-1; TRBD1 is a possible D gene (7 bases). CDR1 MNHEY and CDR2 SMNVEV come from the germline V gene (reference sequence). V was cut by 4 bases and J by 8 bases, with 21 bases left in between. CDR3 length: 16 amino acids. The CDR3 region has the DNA TGTGCCAGCAGTTCATCGCCAGCAGGGGGGTATGATGAGCAGTTCTTC. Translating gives CASSSSPAGGYDEQFF.

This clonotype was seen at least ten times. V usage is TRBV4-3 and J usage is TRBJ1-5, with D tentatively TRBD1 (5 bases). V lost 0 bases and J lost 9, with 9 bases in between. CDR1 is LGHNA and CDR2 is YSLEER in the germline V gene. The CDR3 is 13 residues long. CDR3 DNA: TGCGCCAGCAGCCAAGACGGGAGGGGGCCCCAGCATTTT. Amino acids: CASSQDGRGPQHF.

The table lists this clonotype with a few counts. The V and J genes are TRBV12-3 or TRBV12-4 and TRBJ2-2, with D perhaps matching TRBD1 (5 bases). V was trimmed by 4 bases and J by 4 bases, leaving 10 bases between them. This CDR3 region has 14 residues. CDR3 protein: CASSSDSPTGELFF. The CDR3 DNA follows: TGTGCCAGCAGTTCAGACAGCCCCACCGGGGAGCTGTTTTTT.

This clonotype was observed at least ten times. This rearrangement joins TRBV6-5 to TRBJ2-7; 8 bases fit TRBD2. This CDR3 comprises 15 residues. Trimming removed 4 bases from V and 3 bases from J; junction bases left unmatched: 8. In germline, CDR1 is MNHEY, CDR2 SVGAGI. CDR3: CASSSLGTRYYEQYF. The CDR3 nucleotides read TGTGCCAGCAGTTCACTAGGGACTAGGTACTACGAGCAGTACTTC.

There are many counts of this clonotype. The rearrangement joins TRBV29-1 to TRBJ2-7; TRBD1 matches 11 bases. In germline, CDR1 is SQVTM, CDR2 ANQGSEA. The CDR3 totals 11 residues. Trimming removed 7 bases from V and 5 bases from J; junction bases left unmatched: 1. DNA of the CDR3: TGCAGCGGGGGACAGGGGGACGAGCAGTACTTC. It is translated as CSGGQGDEQYF.

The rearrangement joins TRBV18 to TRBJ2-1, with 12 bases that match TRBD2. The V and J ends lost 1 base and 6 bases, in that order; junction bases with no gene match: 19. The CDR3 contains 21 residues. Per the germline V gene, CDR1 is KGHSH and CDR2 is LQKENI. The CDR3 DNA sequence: TGTGCCAGCTCACCACGGAAGGATAGACTAGCGGGAGCGAAGGGGGGCAATGAGCAGTTCTTC. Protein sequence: CASSPRKDRLAGAKGGNEQFF. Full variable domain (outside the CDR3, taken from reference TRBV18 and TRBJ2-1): NAGVMQNPRHLVRRRGQEARLRCSPMKGHSHVYWYRQLPEEGLKFMVYLQKENIIDESGMPKERFSAEFPKEGPSILRIQQVVRGDSAAYFCASSPRKDRLAGAKGGNEQFFGPGTRLTVL.

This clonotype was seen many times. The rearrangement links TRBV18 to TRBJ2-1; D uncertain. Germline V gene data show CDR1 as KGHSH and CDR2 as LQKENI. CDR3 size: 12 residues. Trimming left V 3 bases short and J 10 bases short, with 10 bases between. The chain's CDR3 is CASSPSPVEQFF. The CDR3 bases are TGTGCCAGCTCACCGTCGCCGGTGGAGCAGTTCTTC.

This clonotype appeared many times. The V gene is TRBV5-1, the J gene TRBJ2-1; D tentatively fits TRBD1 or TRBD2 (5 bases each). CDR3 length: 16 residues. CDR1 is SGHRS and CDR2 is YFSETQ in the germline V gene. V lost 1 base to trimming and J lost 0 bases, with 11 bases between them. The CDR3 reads CASSLWGGYSYNEQFF. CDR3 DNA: TGCGCCAGCAGCTTGTGGGGCGGGTACTCCTACAATGAGCAGTTCTTC. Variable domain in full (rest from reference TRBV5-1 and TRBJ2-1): KAGVTQTPRYLIKTRGQQVTLSCSPISGHRSVSWYQQTPGQGLQFLFEYFSETQRNKGNFPGRFSGRQFSNSRSEMNVSTLELGDSALYLCASSLWGGYSYNEQFFGPGTRLTVL.

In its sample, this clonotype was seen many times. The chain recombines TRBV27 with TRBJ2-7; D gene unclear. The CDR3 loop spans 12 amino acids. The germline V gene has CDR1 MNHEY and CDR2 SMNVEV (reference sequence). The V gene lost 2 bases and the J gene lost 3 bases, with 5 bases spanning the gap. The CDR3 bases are TGTGCCAGCAGTTTAAACGGCTACGAGCAGTACTTC. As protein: CASSLNGYEQYF.

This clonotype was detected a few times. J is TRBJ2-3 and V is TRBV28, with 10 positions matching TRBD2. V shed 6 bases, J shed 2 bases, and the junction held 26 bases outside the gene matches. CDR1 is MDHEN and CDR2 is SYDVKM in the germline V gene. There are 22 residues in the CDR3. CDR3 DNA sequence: TGTGCCAGCAGCCCACGACAGGGCGGGAATAGCGGGAGGCTCCATTCCACAGATACGCAGTATTTT. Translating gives CASSPRQGGNSGRLHSTDTQYF.

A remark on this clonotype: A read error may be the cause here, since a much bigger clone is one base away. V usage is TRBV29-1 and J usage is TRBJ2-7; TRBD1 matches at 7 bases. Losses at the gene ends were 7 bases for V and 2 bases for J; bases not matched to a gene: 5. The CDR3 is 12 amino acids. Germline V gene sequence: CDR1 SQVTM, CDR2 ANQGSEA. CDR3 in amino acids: CSAGTETYEQYF. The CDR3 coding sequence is TGCAGCGCCGGGACAGAAACCTACGAGCAGTACTTC.

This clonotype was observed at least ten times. CDR3 residues: CASSRPDRILYEQYF. Written as DNA, the CDR3 is TGTGCCAGCAGTCGCCCTGACAGGATTCTCTACGAGCAGTACTTC. The chain has TRBV6-2 or TRBV6-3 and TRBJ2-7; the D gene is possibly TRBD1 (6 bases). The germline CDR1 and CDR2 sequences are MNHEY and SVGEGT. The CDR3 is 15 residues long. Trimming pared 5 bases from V and 3 bases from J, leaving 17 bases between.

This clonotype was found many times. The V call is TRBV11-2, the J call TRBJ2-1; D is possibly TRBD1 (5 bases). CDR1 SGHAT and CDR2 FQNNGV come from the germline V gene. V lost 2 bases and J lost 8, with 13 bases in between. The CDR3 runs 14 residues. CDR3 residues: CASSLKGFGDEQFF. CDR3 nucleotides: TGTGCCAGCAGCTTAAAGGGGTTTGGCGATGAGCAGTTCTTC. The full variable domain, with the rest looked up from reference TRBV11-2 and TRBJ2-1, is EAGVAQSPRYKIIEKRQSVAFWCNPISGHATLYWYQQILGQGPKLLIQFQNNGVVDDSQLPKDRFSAERLKGVDSTLKIQPAKLEDSAVYLCASSLKGFGDEQFFGPGTRLTVL.

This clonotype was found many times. In DNA form, the CDR3 reads TGTGCCAGCAGCTTAACGACTAGCGGGAGATCCTACGAGCAGTACTTC. It specifies CASSLTTSGRSYEQYF. The chain uses TRBV7-9 and TRBJ2-7, with TRBD2 identical over 12 bases. The CDR3 loop spans 16 amino acids. V lost 2 bases and J lost 1; bases outside the gene matches: 3. Germline V gene lookup returns CDR1 SEHNR and CDR2 FQNEAQ (reference sequence).

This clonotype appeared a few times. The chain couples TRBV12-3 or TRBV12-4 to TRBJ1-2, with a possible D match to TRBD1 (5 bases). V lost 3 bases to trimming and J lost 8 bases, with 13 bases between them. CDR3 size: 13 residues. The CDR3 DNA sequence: TGTGCCAGCAGTTTGGCTTTGGGGCTGGGCTACACCTTC. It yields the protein CASSLALGLGYTF.

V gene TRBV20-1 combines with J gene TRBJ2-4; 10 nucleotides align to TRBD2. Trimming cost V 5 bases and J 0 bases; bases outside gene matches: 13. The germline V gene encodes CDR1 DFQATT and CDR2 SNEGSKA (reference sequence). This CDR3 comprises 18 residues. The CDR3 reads CSAAPSAGGGIAKNIQYF. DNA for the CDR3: TGCAGTGCTGCCCCCTCAGCGGGAGGGGGAATAGCCAAAAACATTCAGTACTTC.

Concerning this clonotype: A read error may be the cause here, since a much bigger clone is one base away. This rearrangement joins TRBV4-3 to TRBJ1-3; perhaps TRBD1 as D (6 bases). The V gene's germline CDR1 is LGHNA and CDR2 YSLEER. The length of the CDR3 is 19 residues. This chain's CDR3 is CASSQETLGGDTSGNTKYF. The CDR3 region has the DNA TGCGCCAGCAGCCAAGAGACCCTGGGGGGGGACACTTCTGGAAACACCAAATATTTT.

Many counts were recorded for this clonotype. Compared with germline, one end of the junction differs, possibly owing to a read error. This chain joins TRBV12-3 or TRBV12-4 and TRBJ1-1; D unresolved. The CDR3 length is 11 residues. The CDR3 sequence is CASSSDEFTLF. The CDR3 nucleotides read TGTGCCAGCAGTAGTGATGAGTTTACCCTTTTT.

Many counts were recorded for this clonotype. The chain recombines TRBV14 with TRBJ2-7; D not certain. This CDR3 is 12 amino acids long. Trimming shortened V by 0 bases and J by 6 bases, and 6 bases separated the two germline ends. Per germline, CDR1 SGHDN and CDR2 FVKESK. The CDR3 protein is CASSQEGSEQYF. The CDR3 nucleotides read TGTGCCAGCAGCCAAGAGGGTAGCGAGCAGTACTTC.

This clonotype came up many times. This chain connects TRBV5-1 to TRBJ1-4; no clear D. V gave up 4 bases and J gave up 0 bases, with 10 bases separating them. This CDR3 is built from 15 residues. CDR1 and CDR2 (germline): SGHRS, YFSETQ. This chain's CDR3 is CASSAAGTTNEKLFF. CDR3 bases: TGCGCCAGCAGCGCCGCCGGTACAACTAATGAAAAACTGTTTTTT.

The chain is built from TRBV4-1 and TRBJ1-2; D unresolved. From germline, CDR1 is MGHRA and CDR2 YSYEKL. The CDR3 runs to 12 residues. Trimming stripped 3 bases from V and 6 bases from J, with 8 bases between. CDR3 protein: CASSQNGDGYTF. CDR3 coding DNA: TGCGCCAGCAGCCAGAACGGGGATGGCTACACCTTC.

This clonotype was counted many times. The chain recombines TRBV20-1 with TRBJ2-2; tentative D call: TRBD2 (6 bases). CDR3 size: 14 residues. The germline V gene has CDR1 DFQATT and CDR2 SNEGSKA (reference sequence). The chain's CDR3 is CSAGGSSNTGELFF. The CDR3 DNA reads TGCAGCGCTGGGGGGAGTTCGAACACCGGGGAGCTGTTTTTT.

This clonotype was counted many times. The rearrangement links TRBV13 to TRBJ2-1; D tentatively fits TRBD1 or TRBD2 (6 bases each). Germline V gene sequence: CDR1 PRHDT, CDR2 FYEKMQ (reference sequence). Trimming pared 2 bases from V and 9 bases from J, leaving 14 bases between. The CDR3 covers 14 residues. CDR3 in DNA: TGTGCCAGCAGCTTAACGGCAGGGGAGGTTGAGCAGTTCTTC. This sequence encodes CASSLTAGEVEQFF.

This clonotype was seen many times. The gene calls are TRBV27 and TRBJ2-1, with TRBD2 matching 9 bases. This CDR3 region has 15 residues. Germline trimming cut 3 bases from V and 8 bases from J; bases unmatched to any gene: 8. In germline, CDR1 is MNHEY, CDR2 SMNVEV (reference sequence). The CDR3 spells CASSFEVAGVDEQFF. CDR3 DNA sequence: TGTGCCAGCAGTTTTGAGGTAGCGGGAGTAGATGAGCAGTTCTTC.

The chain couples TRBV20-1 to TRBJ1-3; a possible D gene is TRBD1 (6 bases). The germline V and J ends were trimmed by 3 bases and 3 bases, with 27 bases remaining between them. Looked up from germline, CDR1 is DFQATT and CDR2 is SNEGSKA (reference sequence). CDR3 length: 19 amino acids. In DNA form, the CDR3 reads TGCAGTGCTAGCTTCGGAAATAACCAGGGGAAGAGTAGTGGAAACACCATATATTTT. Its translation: CSASFGNNQGKSSGNTIYF.